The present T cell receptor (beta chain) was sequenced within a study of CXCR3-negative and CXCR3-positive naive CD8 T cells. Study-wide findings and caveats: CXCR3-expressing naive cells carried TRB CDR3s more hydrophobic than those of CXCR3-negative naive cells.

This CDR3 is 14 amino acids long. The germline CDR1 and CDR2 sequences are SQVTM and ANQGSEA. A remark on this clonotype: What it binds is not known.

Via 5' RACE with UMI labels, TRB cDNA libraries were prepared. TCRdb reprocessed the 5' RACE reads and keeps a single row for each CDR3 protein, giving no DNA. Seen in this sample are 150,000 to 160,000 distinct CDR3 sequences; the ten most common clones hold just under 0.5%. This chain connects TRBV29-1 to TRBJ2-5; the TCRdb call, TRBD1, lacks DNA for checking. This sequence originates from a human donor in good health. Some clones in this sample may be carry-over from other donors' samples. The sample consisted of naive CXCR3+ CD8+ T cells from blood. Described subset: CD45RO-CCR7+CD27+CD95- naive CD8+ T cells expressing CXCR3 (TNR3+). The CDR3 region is CSVDVSGAQETQYF.